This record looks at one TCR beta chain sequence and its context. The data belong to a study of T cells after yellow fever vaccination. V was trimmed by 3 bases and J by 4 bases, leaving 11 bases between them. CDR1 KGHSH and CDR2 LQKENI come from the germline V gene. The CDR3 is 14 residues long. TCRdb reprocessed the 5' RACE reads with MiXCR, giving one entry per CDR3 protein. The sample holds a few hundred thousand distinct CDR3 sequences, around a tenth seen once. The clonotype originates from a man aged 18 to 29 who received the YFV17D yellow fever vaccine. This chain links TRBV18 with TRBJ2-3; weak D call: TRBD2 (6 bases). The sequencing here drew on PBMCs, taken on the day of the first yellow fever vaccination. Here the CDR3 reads CASSPQRVADTQYF. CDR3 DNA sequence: TGTGCCAGCTCACCGCAGCGGGTGGCAGATACGCAGTATTTT.